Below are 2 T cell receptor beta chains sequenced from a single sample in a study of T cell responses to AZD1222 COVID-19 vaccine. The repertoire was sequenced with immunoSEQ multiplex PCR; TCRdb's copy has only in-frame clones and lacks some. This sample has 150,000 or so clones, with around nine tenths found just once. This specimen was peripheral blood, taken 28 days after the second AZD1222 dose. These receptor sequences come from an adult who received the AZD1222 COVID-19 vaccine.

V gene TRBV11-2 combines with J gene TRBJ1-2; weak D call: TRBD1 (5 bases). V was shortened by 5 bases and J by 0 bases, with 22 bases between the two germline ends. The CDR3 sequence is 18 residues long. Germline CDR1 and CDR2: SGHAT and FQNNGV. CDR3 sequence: CASSPNSITRAANYGYTF. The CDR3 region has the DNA TGTGCCAGCAGCCCCAATTCCATCACCAGGGCGGCTAACTATGGCTACACCTTC.

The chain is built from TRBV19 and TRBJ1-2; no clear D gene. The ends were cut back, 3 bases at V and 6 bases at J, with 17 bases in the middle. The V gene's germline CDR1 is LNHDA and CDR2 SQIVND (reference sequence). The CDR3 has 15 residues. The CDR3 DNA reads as TGTGCCAGTAGTATGGAGGACGTTGCTTATGATGGCTACACCTTC. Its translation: CASSMEDVAYDGYTF.